This T cell receptor (beta chain) emerged from a study of T-cell memory formation after mild COVID-19. Study results and caveats: The SARS-CoV-2 specificity of second-wave clones reaching peak at day 37 remained unverified. In pre-infection memory, a portion of responding clones appeared, which suggested that cross-reactive memory joined. Clones contracting over day 15 to 85 were CD4/CD8 balanced, with later expanders leaning CD4+.

Details on this clonotype: Its antigen is currently unknown.

Amplification by 5'RACE using constant-segment primers produced TCR alpha and TCR beta cDNA libraries that carried sample barcodes and UMIs. TCRdb passed the 5' RACE reads through MiXCR, listing each CDR3 protein once. This sample has under 250,000 distinct CDR3 sequences, with 15% found just once. Trimming removed 3 bases from V and 0 bases from J, with 8 bases in between. The CDR3 is made up of 14 amino acids. The germline V gene has CDR1 SEHNR and CDR2 FQNEAQ (reference sequence). Sequenced sample: PBMCs or a T cell subset sorted from them (not recorded which). The sequence was obtained from an adult woman who had mild COVID-19 (a few samples of this study predate the infection). Cell type and time point are not known. The gene calls are TRBV7-9 and TRBJ1-1; no clear D. This CDR3 is CASSFDGMNTEAFF. The CDR3 DNA is TGTGCCAGCAGCTTCGACGGAATGAACACTGAAGCTTTCTTT.